A single sample gave rise to the 2 T cell receptor beta chains below, sequenced in a study of glioma-infiltrating T cells. Using RNA template, CDR3s of TCR alpha and beta were amplified with iRepertoire arm-PCR. Via MiXCR, TCRdb re-called the multiplex PCR reads, giving one row per CDR3 protein. The data contain about 130,000 distinct CDR3 sequences, more than 20% of them singletons. What was sequenced was glioma tissue, nonneoplastic brain tissue, or PBMCs (not recorded which). These receptors were obtained from a human donor with low-grade glioma or glioblastoma, undergoing nonglioma brain surgery, or in good health (not recorded which).

The rearrangement links TRBV28 to TRBJ2-1; 11 bases are shared with TRBD2. The CDR3 has 15 amino acids. Per the germline V gene, CDR1 is MDHEN and CDR2 is SYDVKM. V lost 7 bases and J lost 5; bases outside the gene matches: 7. The CDR3 nucleotides are TGTGCCAGCAACGCCGGGACTAGCGGCAACAATGAGCAGTTCTTC. This codes for CASNAGTSGNNEQFF.

V gene TRBV2 combines with J gene TRBJ2-3; no clear D gene. Germline V gene data show CDR1 as SNHLY and CDR2 as FYNNEI. V gave up 6 bases and J gave up 2 bases, with 3 bases separating them. CDR3 length equals 11 residues. The CDR3 region has the DNA TGTGCCAGCAGGGACACAGATACGCAGTATTTT. Translated, it gives CASRDTDTQYF.